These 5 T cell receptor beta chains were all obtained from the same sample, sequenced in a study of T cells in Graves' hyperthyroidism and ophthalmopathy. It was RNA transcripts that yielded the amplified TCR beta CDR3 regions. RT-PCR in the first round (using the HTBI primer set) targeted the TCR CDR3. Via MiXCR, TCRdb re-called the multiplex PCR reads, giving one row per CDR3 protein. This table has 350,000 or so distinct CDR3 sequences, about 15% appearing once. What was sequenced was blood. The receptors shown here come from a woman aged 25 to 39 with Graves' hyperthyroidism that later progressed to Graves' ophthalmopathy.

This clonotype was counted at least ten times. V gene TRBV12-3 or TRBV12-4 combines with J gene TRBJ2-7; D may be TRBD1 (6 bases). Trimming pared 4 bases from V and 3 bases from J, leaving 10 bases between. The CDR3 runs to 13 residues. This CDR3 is CASSSLDSYEQYF. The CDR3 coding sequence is TGTGCCAGCAGTTCCCTGGACAGCTACGAGCAGTACTTC.

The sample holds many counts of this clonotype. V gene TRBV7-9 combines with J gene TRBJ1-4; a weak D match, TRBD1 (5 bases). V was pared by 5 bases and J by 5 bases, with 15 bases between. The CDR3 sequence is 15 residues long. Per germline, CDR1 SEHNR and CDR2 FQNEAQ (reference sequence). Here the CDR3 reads CASSPEGITNEKLFF. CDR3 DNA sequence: TGTGCCAGCAGCCCTGAGGGGATCACGAATGAAAAACTGTTTTTT.

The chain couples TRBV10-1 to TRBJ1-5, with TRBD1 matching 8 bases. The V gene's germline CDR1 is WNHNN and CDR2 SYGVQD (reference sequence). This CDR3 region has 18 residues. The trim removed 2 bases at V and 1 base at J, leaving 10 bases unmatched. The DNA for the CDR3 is TGCGCCAGCAGTGAGGGGGACAGGTCGGATACCAGCAATCAGCCCCAGCATTTT. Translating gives CASSEGDRSDTSNQPQHF.

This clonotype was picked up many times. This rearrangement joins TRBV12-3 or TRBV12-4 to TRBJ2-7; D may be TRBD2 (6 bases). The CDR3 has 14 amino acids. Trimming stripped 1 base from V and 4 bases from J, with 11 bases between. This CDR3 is CASSLGGEWYEQYF. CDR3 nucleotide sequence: TGTGCCAGCAGTTTAGGGGGGGAATGGTACGAGCAGTACTTC.

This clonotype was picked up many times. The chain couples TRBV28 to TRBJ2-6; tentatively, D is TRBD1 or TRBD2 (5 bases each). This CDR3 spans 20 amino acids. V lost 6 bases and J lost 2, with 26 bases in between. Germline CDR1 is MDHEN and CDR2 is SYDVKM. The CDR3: CASRSHSGPRRAPGANVLTF. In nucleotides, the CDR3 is TGTGCCAGCAGATCCCACTCGGGACCTAGGCGCGCCCCTGGGGCCAACGTCCTGACTTTC. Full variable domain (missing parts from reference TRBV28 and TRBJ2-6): DVKVTQSSRYLVKRTGEKVFLECVQDMDHENMFWYRQDPGLGLRLIYFSYDVKMKEKGDIPEGYSVSREKKERFSLILESASTNQTSMYLCASRSHSGPRRAPGANVLTFGAGSRLTVL.